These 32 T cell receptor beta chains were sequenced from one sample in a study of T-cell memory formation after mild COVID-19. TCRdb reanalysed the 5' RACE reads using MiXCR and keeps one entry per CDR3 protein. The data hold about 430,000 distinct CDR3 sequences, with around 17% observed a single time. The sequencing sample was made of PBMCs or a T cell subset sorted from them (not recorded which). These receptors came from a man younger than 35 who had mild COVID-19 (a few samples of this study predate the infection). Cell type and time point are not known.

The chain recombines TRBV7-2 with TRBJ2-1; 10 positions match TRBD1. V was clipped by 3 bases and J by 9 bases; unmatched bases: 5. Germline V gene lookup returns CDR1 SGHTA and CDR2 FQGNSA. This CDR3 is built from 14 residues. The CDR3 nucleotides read TGTGCCAGCAGCTTGAGACAGGGGGCTGGTGAGCAGTTCTTC. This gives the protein CASSLRQGAGEQFF.

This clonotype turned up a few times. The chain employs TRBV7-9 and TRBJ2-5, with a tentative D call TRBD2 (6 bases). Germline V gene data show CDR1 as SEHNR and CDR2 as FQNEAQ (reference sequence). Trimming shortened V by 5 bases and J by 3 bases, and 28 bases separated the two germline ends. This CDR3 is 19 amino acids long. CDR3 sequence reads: CASSPPWGEQVLLKETQYF. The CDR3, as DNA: TGTGCCAGCAGCCCTCCCTGGGGGGAGCAGGTTCTACTAAAAGAGACCCAGTACTTC.

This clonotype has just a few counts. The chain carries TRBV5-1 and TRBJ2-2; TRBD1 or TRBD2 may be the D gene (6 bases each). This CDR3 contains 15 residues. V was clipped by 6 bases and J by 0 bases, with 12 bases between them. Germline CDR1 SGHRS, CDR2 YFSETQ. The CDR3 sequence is CASKSGDTNTGELFF. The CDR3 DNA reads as TGCGCCAGCAAGTCGGGGGACACGAACACCGGGGAGCTGTTTTTT. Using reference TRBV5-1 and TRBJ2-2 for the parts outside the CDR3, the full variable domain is KAGVTQTPRYLIKTRGQQVTLSCSPISGHRSVSWYQQTPGQGLQFLFEYFSETQRNKGNFPGRFSGRQFSNSRSEMNVSTLELGDSALYLCASKSGDTNTGELFFGEGSRLTVL.

The CDR3 reads CASSYGGTALYGYTF. The CDR3 coding sequence is TGTGCCAGCAGCTACGGTGGGACAGCCCTCTATGGCTACACCTTC. This sequence joins TRBV7-9 and TRBJ1-2; 7 positions agree with TRBD1. Germline trimming cut 4 bases from V and 4 bases from J; bases unmatched to any gene: 9. CDR1 SEHNR and CDR2 FQNEAQ come from the germline V gene (reference sequence). The CDR3 is 15 amino acids.

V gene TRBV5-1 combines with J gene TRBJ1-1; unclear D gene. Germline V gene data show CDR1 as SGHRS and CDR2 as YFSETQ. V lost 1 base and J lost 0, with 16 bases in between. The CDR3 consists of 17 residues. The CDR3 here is CASSLSRQRRMNTEAFF. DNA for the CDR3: TGCGCCAGCAGCTTGTCCCGGCAGAGGAGGATGAACACTGAAGCTTTCTTT.

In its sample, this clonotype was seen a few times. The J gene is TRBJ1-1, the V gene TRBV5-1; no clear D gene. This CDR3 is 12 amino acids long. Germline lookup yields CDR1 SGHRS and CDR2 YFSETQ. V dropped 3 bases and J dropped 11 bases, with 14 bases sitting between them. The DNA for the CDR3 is TGCGCCAGCAGCTCAAATGCTCTGTATGCTTTCTTT. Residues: CASSSNALYAFF.

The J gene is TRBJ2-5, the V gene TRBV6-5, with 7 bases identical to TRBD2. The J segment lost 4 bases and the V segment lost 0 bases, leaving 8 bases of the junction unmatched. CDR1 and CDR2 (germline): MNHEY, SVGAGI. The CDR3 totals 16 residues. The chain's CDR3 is CASSYSGPGGGETQYF. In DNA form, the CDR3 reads TGTGCCAGCAGTTACTCCGGACCGGGAGGCGGAGAGACCCAGTACTTC.

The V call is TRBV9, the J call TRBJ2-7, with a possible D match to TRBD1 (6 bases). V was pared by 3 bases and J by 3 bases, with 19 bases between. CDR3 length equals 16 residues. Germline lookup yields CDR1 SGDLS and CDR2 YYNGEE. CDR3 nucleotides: TGTGCCAGCAGCGAGCGAACAGGGACCCTAATCTACGAGCAGTACGTC. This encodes CASSERTGTLIYEQYV.

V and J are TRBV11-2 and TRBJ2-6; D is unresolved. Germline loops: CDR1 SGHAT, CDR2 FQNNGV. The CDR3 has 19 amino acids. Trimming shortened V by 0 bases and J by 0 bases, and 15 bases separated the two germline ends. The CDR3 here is CASSLEGFSFFSGANVLTF. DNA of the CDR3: TGTGCCAGCAGCTTAGAAGGATTCAGTTTCTTCTCTGGGGCCAACGTCCTGACTTTC.

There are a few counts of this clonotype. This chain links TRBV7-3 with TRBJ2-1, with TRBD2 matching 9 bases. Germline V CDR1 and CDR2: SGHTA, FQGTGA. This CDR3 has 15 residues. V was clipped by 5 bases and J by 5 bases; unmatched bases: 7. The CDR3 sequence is CASSPGAGGHNEQFF. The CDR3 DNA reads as TGTGCCAGCAGCCCGGGAGCGGGGGGACACAATGAGCAGTTCTTC. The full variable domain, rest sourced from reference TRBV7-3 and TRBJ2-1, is GAGVSQTPSNKVTEKGKYVELRCDPISGHTALYWYRQSLGQGPEFLIYFQGTGAADDSGLPNDRFFAVRPEGSVSTLKIQRTERGDSAVYLCASSPGAGGHNEQFFGPGTRLTVL.

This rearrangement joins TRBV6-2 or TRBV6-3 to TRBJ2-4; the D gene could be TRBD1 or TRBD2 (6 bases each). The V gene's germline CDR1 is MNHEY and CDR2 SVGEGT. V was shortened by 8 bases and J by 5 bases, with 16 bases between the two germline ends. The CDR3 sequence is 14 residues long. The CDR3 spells CASRHPGEENIQYF. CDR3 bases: TGTGCCAGCCGACATCCAGGGGAGGAAAACATTCAGTACTTC.

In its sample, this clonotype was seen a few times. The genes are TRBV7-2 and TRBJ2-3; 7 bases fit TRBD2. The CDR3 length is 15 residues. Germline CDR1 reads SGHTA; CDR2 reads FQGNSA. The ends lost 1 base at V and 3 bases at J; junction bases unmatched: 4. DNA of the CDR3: TGTGCCAGCAGCTTAGAGGCTAGCGGTACAGATACGCAGTATTTT. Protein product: CASSLEASGTDTQYF.

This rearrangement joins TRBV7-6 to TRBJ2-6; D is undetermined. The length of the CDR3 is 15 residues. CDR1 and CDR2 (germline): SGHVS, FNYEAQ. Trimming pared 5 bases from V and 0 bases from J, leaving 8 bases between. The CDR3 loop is CASSPLNSGANVLTF. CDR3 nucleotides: TGTGCCAGCAGCCCTTTGAACTCTGGGGCCAACGTCCTGACTTTC.

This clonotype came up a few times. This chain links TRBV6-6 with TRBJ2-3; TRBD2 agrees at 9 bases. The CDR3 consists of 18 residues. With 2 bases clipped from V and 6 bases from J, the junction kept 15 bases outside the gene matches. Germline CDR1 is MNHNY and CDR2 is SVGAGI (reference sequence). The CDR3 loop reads CASSYTLSLSGGRDTQYF. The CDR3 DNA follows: TGTGCCAGCAGTTACACCCTTTCCCTTAGCGGGGGACGGGATACGCAGTATTTT.

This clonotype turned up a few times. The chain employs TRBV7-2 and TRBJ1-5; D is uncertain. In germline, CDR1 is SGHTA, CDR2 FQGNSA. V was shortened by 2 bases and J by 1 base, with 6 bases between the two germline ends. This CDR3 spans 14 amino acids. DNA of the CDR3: TGTGCCAGCAGCTTACAGCAGAGCAATCAGCCCCAGCATTTT. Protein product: CASSLQQSNQPQHF.

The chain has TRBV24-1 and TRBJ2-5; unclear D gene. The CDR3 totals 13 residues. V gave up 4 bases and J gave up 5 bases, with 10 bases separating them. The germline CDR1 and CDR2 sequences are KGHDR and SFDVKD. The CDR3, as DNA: TGTGCCACCAGTGACAGGCCCGATGAGACCCAGTACTTC. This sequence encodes CATSDRPDETQYF.

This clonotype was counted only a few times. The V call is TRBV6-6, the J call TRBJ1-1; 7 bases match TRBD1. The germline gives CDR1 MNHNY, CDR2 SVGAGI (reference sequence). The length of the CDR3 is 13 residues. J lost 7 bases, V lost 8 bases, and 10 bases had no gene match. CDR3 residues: CASGSDRDREAFF. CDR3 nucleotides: TGTGCCAGCGGTTCCGACAGGGATCGTGAAGCTTTCTTT.

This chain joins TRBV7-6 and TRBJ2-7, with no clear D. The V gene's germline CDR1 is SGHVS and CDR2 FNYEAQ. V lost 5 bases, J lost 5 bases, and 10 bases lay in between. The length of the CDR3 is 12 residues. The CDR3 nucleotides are TGTGCCAGCAGCCCCCTTTACAACGAGCAGTACTTC. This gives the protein CASSPLYNEQYF.

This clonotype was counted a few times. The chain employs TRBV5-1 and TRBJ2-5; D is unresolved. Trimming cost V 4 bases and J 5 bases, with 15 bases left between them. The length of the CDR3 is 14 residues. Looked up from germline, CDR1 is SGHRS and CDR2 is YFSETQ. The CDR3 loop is CASSGVGSGETQYF. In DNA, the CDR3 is TGCGCCAGCAGCGGGGTTGGGTCTGGGGAGACCCAGTACTTC. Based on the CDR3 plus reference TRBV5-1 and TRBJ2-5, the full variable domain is KAGVTQTPRYLIKTRGQQVTLSCSPISGHRSVSWYQQTPGQGLQFLFEYFSETQRNKGNFPGRFSGRQFSNSRSEMNVSTLELGDSALYLCASSGVGSGETQYFGPGTRLLVL.

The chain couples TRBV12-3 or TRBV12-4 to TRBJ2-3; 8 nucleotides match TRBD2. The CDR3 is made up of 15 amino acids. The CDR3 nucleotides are TGTGCAGTTTCCGGGGTAGCGGGACCCACAGATACGCAGTATTTT. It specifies CAVSGVAGPTDTQYF.

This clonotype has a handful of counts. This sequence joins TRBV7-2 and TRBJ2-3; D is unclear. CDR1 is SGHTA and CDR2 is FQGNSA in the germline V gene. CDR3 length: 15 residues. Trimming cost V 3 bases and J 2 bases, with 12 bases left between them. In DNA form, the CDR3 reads TGTGCCAGCAGCTTCATAGGCGTGGTCACAGATACGCAGTATTTT. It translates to CASSFIGVVTDTQYF. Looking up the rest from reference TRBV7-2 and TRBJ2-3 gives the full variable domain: GAGVSQSPSNKVTEKGKDVELRCDPISGHTALYWYRQSLGQGLEFLIYFQGNSAPDKSGLPSDRFSAERTGGSVSTLTIQRTQQEDSAVYLCASSFIGVVTDTQYFGPGTRLTVL.

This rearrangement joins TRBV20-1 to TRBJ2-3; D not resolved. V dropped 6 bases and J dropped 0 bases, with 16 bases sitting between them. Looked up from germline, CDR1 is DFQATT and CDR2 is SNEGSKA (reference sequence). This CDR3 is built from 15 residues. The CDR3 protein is CSASSPVTSTDTQYF. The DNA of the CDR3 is TGCAGTGCGAGCTCCCCGGTTACTAGCACAGATACGCAGTATTTT.

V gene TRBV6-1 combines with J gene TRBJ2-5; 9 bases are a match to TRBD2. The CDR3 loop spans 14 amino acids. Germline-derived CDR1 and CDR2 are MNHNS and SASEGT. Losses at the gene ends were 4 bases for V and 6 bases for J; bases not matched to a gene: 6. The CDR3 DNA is TGTGCCAGCAGTGGGGGAAGCGGGGGGCAGACCCAGTACTTC. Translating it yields CASSGGSGGQTQYF.

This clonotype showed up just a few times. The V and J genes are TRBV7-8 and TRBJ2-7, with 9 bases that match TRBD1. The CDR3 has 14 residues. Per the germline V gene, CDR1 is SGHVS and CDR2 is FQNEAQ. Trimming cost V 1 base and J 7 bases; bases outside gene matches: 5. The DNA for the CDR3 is TGTGCCAGCAGCTTAGTACAGGGGGCAATTGAGCAGTACTTC. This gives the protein CASSLVQGAIEQYF.

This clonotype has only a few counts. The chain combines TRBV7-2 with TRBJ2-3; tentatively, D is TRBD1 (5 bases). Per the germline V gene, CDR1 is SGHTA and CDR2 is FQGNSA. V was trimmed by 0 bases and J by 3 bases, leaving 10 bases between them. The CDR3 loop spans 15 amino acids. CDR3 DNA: TGTGCCAGCAGCTTAGCCCAGGGAACTACAGATACGCAGTATTTT. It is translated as CASSLAQGTTDTQYF.

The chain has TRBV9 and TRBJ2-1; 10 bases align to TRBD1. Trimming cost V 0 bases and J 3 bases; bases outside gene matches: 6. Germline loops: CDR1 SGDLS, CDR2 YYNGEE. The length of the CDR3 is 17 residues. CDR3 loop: CASSVGAGTGDYNEQFF. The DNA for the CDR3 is TGTGCCAGCAGCGTAGGGGCCGGGACAGGGGACTACAATGAGCAGTTCTTC.

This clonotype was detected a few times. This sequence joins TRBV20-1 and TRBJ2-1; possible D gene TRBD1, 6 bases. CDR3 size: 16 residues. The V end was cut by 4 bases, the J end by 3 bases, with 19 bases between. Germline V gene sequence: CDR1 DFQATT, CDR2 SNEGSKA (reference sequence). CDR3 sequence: CSATFHDRMNYNEQFF. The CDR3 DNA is TGCAGTGCTACCTTCCATGACAGGATGAACTACAATGAGCAGTTCTTC.

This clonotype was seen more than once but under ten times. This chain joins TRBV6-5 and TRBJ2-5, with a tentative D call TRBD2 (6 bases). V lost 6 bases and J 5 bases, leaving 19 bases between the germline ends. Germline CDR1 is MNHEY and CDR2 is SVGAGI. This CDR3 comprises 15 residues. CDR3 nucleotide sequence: TGTGCCAGCAGCACCGGACTACGGGCCGGTGAGACCCAGTACTTC. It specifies CASSTGLRAGETQYF.

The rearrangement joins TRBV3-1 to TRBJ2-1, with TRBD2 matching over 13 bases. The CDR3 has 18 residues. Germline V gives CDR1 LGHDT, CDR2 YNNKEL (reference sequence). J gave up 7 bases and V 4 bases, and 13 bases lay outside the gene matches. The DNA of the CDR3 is TGTGCCAGCAGCCGCGATCCCGGGACTAGCGGGATACAGAATGAGCAGTTCTTC. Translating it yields CASSRDPGTSGIQNEQFF.

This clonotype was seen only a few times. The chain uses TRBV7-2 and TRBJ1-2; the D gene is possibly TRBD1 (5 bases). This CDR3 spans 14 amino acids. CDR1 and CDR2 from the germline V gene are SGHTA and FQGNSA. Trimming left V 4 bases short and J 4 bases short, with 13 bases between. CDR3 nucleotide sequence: TGTGCCAGCAGCTGGGGACGGACCTTCTATGGCTACACCTTC. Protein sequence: CASSWGRTFYGYTF.

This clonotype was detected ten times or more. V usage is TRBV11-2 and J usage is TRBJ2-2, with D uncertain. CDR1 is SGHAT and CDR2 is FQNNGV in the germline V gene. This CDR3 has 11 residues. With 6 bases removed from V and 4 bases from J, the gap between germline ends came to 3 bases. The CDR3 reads CASRFTGELFF. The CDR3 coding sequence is TGTGCCAGCAGATTCACCGGGGAGCTGTTTTTT. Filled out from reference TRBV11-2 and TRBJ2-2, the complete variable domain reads EAGVAQSPRYKIIEKRQSVAFWCNPISGHATLYWYQQILGQGPKLLIQFQNNGVVDDSQLPKDRFSAERLKGVDSTLKIQPAKLEDSAVYLCASRFTGELFFGEGSRLTVL.

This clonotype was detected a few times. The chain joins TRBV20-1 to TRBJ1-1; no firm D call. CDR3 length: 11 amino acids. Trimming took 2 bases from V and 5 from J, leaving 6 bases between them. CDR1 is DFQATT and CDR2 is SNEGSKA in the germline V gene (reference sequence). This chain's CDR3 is CSARHETEAFF. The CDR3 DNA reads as TGCAGTGCTAGACATGAGACTGAAGCTTTCTTT.